The 20 T cell receptor beta chains reported below all come from one sample, sequenced in a study of T cells in Graves' hyperthyroidism and ophthalmopathy. Authors of the study amplified TCR beta CDR3 regions from RNA transcripts. First-round RT-PCR targeting the TCR CDR3 was performed with the HTBI primer set. TCRdb processed the multiplex PCR reads anew with MiXCR; each CDR3 protein has one entry. The data contain approximately 600,000 distinct CDR3 sequences, about 20% of them singletons. The sequencing sample was made of blood. The receptor set was obtained from a man under 40 with Graves' ophthalmopathy.

The J gene is TRBJ2-7, the V gene TRBV3-1; D is perhaps TRBD2 (6 bases). Per the germline V gene, CDR1 is LGHDT and CDR2 is YNNKEL (reference sequence). The CDR3 totals 14 residues. The germline V and J ends were trimmed by 1 base and 6 bases, with 13 bases remaining between them. The CDR3 is CASSQGTWRAEQYF. CDR3 bases: TGTGCCAGCAGCCAAGGGACTTGGAGGGCCGAGCAGTACTTC.

This clonotype was counted at least ten times. The chain couples TRBV18 to TRBJ2-1, with TRBD2 identical over 10 bases. This CDR3 region has 15 residues. CDR1 is KGHSH, CDR2 LQKENI, per germline. The trim removed 6 bases at V and 6 bases at J, leaving 8 bases unmatched. CDR3 sequence: CASSSTSGLLNEQFF. CDR3 bases: TGTGCCAGCTCCTCGACTAGCGGGCTTCTCAATGAGCAGTTCTTC.

This clonotype was picked up many times. This chain joins TRBV11-2 and TRBJ2-5; 7 bases align to TRBD2. The germline CDR1 and CDR2 sequences are SGHAT and FQNNGV. The trim removed 1 base at V and 9 bases at J, leaving 8 bases unmatched. The CDR3 totals 14 residues. CDR3 protein: CASSLGAGRVSQYF. The CDR3 region has the DNA TGTGCCAGCAGCTTAGGGGCAGGGAGGGTGTCCCAGTACTTC.

The genes are TRBV29-1 and TRBJ1-1; a weak D match, TRBD1 (5 bases). CDR1 is SQVTM and CDR2 is ANQGSEA in the germline V gene. The CDR3 runs 11 residues. The germline V and J ends were trimmed by 4 bases and 11 bases, with 14 bases remaining between them. The CDR3 region has the DNA TGCAGCGTTGTGGGGGGGGTAGATGCTTTCTTT. Its translation is CSVVGGVDAFF.

There are a few counts of this clonotype. The chain combines TRBV6-1 with TRBJ1-1; a possible D gene is TRBD1 (6 bases). V lost 1 base and J lost 9, with 18 bases in between. Germline CDR1 and CDR2: MNHNS and SASEGT. The CDR3 is 15 residues long. The CDR3 here is CASSEGPRGARKAFF. For the CDR3, the DNA is TGTGCCAGCAGTGAAGGGCCGCGGGGGGCCCGGAAAGCTTTCTTT.

This clonotype was counted a few times. The rearrangement links TRBV28 to TRBJ1-5; D is perhaps TRBD1 (6 bases). Germline V gene data show CDR1 as MDHEN and CDR2 as SYDVKM. The ends were cut back, 4 bases at V and 4 bases at J, with 11 bases in the middle. CDR3 size: 14 residues. The CDR3 sequence: CASSSGTTNQPQHF. For the CDR3, the DNA is TGTGCCAGCAGTTCCGGGACAACTAATCAGCCCCAGCATTTT.

This sequence joins TRBV6-1 and TRBJ2-3; D remains unclear. Trimming shortened V by 7 bases and J by 7 bases, and 9 bases separated the two germline ends. The germline CDR1 and CDR2 sequences are MNHNS and SASEGT. The CDR3 runs to 11 residues. The CDR3 reads CASTDVYTQYF. DNA of the CDR3: TGTGCCAGCACCGACGTTTATACGCAGTATTTT.

This clonotype was recorded at least ten times. This chain's CDR3 is CASSYSQGVEQFF. The CDR3 coding sequence is TGTGCCAGCAGTTATTCGCAGGGTGTTGAGCAGTTCTTC. The J gene is TRBJ2-1, the V gene TRBV27; maybe TRBD1 (5 bases). Deletions cut 4 bases from V and 9 bases from J, with 13 bases between. Germline-derived CDR1 and CDR2 are MNHEY and SMNVEV (reference sequence). There are 13 residues in the CDR3.

This clonotype was seen a few times. This rearrangement joins TRBV2 to TRBJ1-5; no reliable D call. Per the germline V gene, CDR1 is SNHLY and CDR2 is FYNNEI. The CDR3 spans 12 residues. V lost 0 bases, J lost 7 bases, and 4 bases lay in between. The CDR3 is CASSEASQPQHF. In nucleotides, the CDR3 is TGTGCCAGCAGTGAAGCCTCGCAGCCCCAGCATTTT.

The CDR3 coding sequence is TGCAGTGCCCCCGGGGGGGGGGGTGGCTACACCTTC. Its translation is CSAPGGGGGYTF. V and J are TRBV20-1 and TRBJ1-2, with D perhaps matching TRBD1 (5 bases). Trimming left V 6 bases short and J 7 bases short, with 15 bases between. CDR1 is DFQATT and CDR2 is SNEGSKA in the germline V gene (reference sequence). CDR3 length: 12 residues.

This clonotype was counted only a few times. The chain links TRBV6-6 to TRBJ2-5; D perhaps matches TRBD1 (6 bases). This CDR3 comprises 15 residues. CDR1 and CDR2 (germline): MNHNY, SVGAGI (reference sequence). Trimming took off 2 bases at V and 5 bases at J, with 15 bases between the two ends. CDR3 in DNA: TGTGCCAGCAGTTACGTTGGAAGGGGGAATGAGACCCAGTACTTC. This translates into CASSYVGRGNETQYF.

The V call is TRBV7-9, the J call TRBJ1-2; no clear D. The CDR3 consists of 16 residues. Germline V CDR1 and CDR2: SEHNR, FQNEAQ (reference sequence). V shed 4 bases and J shed 4 bases, with 19 bases lying between them. The CDR3 reads CASSSSLLPTSYGYTF. CDR3 coding DNA: TGTGCCAGCAGCTCGTCTCTTCTGCCAACTTCCTATGGCTACACCTTC.

Remarks on this clonotype: The junction departs from the called germline gene at one end, perhaps through a read error. The rearrangement links TRBV11-2 to TRBJ2-1, with D possibly being TRBD2 (6 bases). This CDR3 is built from 14 residues. The V gene's germline CDR1 is SGHAT and CDR2 FQNNGV. DNA of the CDR3: TGTGCCAGCGGACCGTGGCCCACTAGCTATGAGCAGCTCTTC. It specifies CASGPWPTSYEQLF.

There are many counts of this clonotype. DNA of the CDR3: TGTGCCAGCAGCCAAGGTCGGGGTCCGTGGAATACGCAGTATTTT. Translation: CASSQGRGPWNTQYF. This chain uses TRBV3-1 with TRBJ2-3; D may be TRBD2 (5 bases). V lost 1 base to trimming and J lost 7 bases, with 15 bases between them. Germline V lookup: CDR1 LGHDT, CDR2 YNNKEL (reference sequence). The CDR3 contains 15 residues.

This clonotype was detected ten times or more. This chain connects TRBV3-1 to TRBJ1-1; maybe TRBD1 (5 bases). Per the germline V gene, CDR1 is LGHDT and CDR2 is YNNKEL (reference sequence). V gave up 3 bases and J gave up 6 bases, with 17 bases separating them. The CDR3 covers 15 residues. CDR3 in amino acids: CASSHGTVQAAEAFF. The DNA for the CDR3 is TGTGCCAGCAGCCACGGGACGGTCCAGGCCGCTGAAGCTTTCTTT.

The V call is TRBV6-1, the J call TRBJ2-2, with D unclear. Per the germline V gene, CDR1 is MNHNS and CDR2 is SASEGT. The ends were cut back, 5 bases at V and 6 bases at J, with 10 bases in the middle. The length of the CDR3 is 13 residues. CDR3 sequence: CASSPTNAGELFF. The CDR3 coding sequence is TGTGCCAGCAGTCCTACCAACGCCGGGGAGCTGTTTTTT.

This clonotype was seen a few times. The chain recombines TRBV7-2 with TRBJ1-2; 7 bases are shared with TRBD1. After removal of 5 bases from V and 4 bases from J, the junction contained 16 bases not matched to a gene. In germline, CDR1 is SGHTA, CDR2 FQGNSA. The CDR3 totals 17 residues. This chain's CDR3 is CASSTRTGMVWFYGYTF. CDR3 bases: TGTGCCAGCAGCACTCGGACAGGCATGGTTTGGTTCTATGGCTACACCTTC.

In its sample, this clonotype was seen many times. V usage is TRBV12-3 or TRBV12-4 and J usage is TRBJ2-5, with 7 bases that match TRBD2. CDR3 length equals 13 residues. V was clipped by 1 base and J by 5 bases; unmatched bases: 1. Written as DNA, the CDR3 is TGTGCCAGCAGTTTAGGAGCGGGGGAGACCCAGTACTTC. As protein: CASSLGAGETQYF.

In this sample, this clonotype turned up many times. The rearrangement joins TRBV3-1 to TRBJ2-1, with TRBD1 identical over 7 bases. The CDR3 has 15 amino acids. Germline trimming cut 1 base from V and 5 bases from J; bases unmatched to any gene: 5. Germline lookup yields CDR1 LGHDT and CDR2 YNNKEL (reference sequence). The CDR3 sequence is CASSQAPGQHNEQFF. CDR3 nucleotides: TGTGCCAGCAGCCAAGCCCCGGGACAGCACAATGAGCAGTTCTTC.

The genes are TRBV28 and TRBJ2-1; D is unresolved. V was cut by 2 bases and J by 8 bases, with 7 bases left in between. CDR3 length: 12 amino acids. Germline-derived CDR1 and CDR2 are MDHEN and SYDVKM. The CDR3 sequence is CASSLGQYEQFF. The CDR3 DNA reads TGTGCCAGCAGTTTAGGCCAGTATGAGCAGTTCTTC.